This T cell receptor (beta chain) was obtained from a study of OX40 agonist ivuxolimab in advanced cancers. Whole-study context: Given to patients was ivuxolimab, an agonistic anti-OX40 (CD134) antibody. Hepatocellular carcinoma, melanoma, renal cell or head and neck cancer was diagnosed in the dose-escalation patients. Findings of the study overall: Antigen specificity remained undetermined for the expanded peripheral T cells. At doses 0.1 to 3.0 mg/kg, CD4+ and CD8+ clones expanded.

Comment on this clone: Its antigen is unknown.

Germline assignment: CDR1 MGHRA and CDR2 YSYEKL. V lost 5 bases to trimming and J lost 2 bases, with 10 bases between them. There are 13 residues in the CDR3. Profiled with immunoSEQ multiplex PCR; TCRdb holds only in-frame clones, not every one. The data show roughly 56,000 clones, approximately 86% seen once. V usage is TRBV4-1 and J usage is TRBJ2-7; D remains ambiguous. The sample here was CD4+ or CD8+ T cells sorted from blood, taken in a trial of the OX40 agonist ivuxolimab. This TCR was sampled from an adult with an advanced solid tumor such as melanoma, head and neck, liver or kidney cancer. The CDR3 sequence: CASSAGFTYEQYF. The CDR3 bases are TGCGCCAGCAGCGCCGGGTTCACCTACGAGCAGTACTTC.